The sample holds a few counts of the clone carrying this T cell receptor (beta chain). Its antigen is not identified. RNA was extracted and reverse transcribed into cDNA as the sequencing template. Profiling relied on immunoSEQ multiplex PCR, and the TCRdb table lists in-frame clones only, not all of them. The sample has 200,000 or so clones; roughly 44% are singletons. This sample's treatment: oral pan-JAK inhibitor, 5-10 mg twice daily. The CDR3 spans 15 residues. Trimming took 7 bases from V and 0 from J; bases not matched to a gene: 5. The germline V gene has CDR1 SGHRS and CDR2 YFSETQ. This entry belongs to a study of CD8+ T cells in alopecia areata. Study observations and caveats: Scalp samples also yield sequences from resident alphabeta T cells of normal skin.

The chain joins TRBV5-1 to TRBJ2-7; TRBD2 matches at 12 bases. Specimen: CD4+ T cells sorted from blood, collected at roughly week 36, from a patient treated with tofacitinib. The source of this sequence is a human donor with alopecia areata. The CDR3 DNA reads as TGCGCCAGCGGAGTGACTAGCGGGAGCTCCTACGAGCAGTACTTC. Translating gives CASGVTSGSSYEQYF.